What follows are 10 T cell receptor beta chains derived from one specimen sequenced in a study of T cell responses to AZD1222 COVID-19 vaccine. The method was immunoSEQ multiplex PCR; TCRdb's version includes in-frame clones alone and lacks a portion of them. The sample lists 150,000 to 170,000 clones, roughly nine tenths seen once, with 5.5% to 6% in the top ten. The source material was peripheral blood, sampled on day 0 of MenACWY control vaccination. Receptor source: an adult in good health.

The gene calls are TRBV30 and TRBJ2-7; perhaps TRBD1 as D (6 bases). Between the trimmed V and J ends, which lost 4 bases and 7 bases, there was a span of 11 bases. The CDR3 is made up of 11 amino acids. Looked up from germline, CDR1 is GTSNPN and CDR2 is SVGIG (reference sequence). CDR3 amino acids: CAWNRAREQYF. The DNA for the CDR3 is TGTGCCTGGAACAGGGCGAGGGAGCAGTACTTC.

This chain uses TRBV6-5 with TRBJ1-1, with D possibly being TRBD1 (5 bases). V lost 8 bases to trimming and J lost 3 bases, with 19 bases between them. In germline, CDR1 is MNHEY, CDR2 SVGAGI. The CDR3 has 15 amino acids. As DNA, the CDR3 is TGTGCCAGCGGCGCTTCCTCAATGGGGGACACTGAAGCTTTCTTT. It translates to CASGASSMGDTEAFF.

V and J are TRBV15 and TRBJ1-1; D is unresolved. The germline V and J ends were trimmed by 0 bases and 0 bases, with 8 bases remaining between them. The CDR3 sequence is 15 residues long. Germline V gene lookup returns CDR1 LNHNV and CDR2 YYDKDF (reference sequence). CDR3 residues: CATSRDTSMNTEAFF. CDR3 DNA: TGTGCCACCAGCAGAGATACATCCATGAACACTGAAGCTTTCTTT.

The V and J genes are TRBV7-8 and TRBJ2-7, with TRBD2 matching 9 bases. V shed 5 bases and J 0 bases; nucleotides not matched to a gene: 8. The CDR3 extends over 16 amino acids. CDR1 and CDR2 (germline): SGHVS, FQNEAQ. This chain's CDR3 is CASSPSGRRSSYEQYF. The CDR3 DNA reads as TGTGCCAGCAGCCCCAGCGGGAGGCGGAGCTCCTACGAGCAGTACTTC.

This chain links TRBV5-4 with TRBJ2-7; 13 nucleotides agree with TRBD2. CDR3 length equals 16 residues. Germline CDR1 reads SGHNT; CDR2 reads YYREEE (reference sequence). V gave up 5 bases and J gave up 6 bases; unmatched junction bases: 11. In DNA, the CDR3 is TGTGCCAGCAGGCCCCGGACTAGCGGGAGCTGGAGCGAGCAGTACTTC. Protein: CASRPRTSGSWSEQYF.

This chain uses TRBV11-3 with TRBJ2-3; TRBD2 aligns across 7 bases. Looked up from germline, CDR1 is SGHNT and CDR2 is YENEEA. V lost 5 bases, J lost 3 bases, and 11 bases stayed unmatched. The CDR3 length is 16 residues. CDR3 in DNA: TGTGCCAGCAGCCCTGGTTGGCGGGAGTTTACAGATACGCAGTATTTT. The encoded protein is CASSPGWREFTDTQYF.

The chain links TRBV28 to TRBJ1-6; D may be TRBD1 (5 bases). The germline CDR1 and CDR2 sequences are MDHEN and SYDVKM. CDR3 length: 14 residues. Trimming stripped 1 base from V and 7 bases from J, with 8 bases between. In nucleotides, the CDR3 is TGTGCCAGCAGTTTATCGGGGGTGAATTCACCCCTCCACTTT. Translating it yields CASSLSGVNSPLHF.

This clone is a singleton in its sample. The V call is TRBV6-5, the J call TRBJ1-2; D not resolved. The germline V and J ends were trimmed by 0 bases and 1 base, with 9 bases remaining between them. The CDR3 length is 15 residues. Per germline, CDR1 MNHEY and CDR2 SVGAGI. The CDR3 DNA follows: TGTGCCAGCAGTTACTCGATGAACGGTAACTATGGCTACACCTTC. Its translation is CASSYSMNGNYGYTF.

This clone showed up just once. This sequence joins TRBV12-3 or TRBV12-4 and TRBJ1-1; no clear D. Trimming stripped 6 bases from V and 3 bases from J, with 11 bases between. The CDR3 totals 13 residues. CDR3 nucleotides: TGTGCCAGCAGCACTAGATCGTACACTGAAGCTTTCTTT. Translated, it gives CASSTRSYTEAFF.

J is TRBJ1-1 and V is TRBV9; D gene unclear. The CDR3 has 14 residues. The germline V gene has CDR1 SGDLS and CDR2 YYNGEE. Trimming shortened V by 0 bases and J by 3 bases, and 9 bases separated the two germline ends. The CDR3 DNA reads TGTGCCAGCAGCGTAGTTTCTGCTGACACTGAAGCTTTCTTT. It codes for CASSVVSADTEAFF.